This T cell receptor (beta chain) derives from a study of cytomegalovirus exposure and HLA in healthy donors. The CDR3 is 16 residues long. The J segment lost 6 bases and the V segment lost 5 bases, leaving 12 bases of the junction unmatched. Germline V gene lookup returns CDR1 SEHNR and CDR2 FQNEAQ (reference sequence). Vbeta (60) and Jbeta (13) primers were used in the PCR. Profiling relied on immunoSEQ multiplex PCR, and the TCRdb table lists in-frame clones only, not all of them. The data contain 250,000 or so clones, 81% of them singletons. The sequence came from a woman aged 55-70 years in good health and CMV-seropositive. Material for sequencing was PBMCs. The V gene is TRBV7-9, the J gene TRBJ2-2; the match to TRBD2 covers 7 bases. CDR3 coding DNA: TGTGCCAGCAGCCGATTCCGGCCCAGCGGGGCCGGGGAGCTGTTTTTT. Translated, it gives CASSRFRPSGAGELFF.